This entry is about one T cell receptor beta chain. Its antigen is unknown. Investigators merged groups given second doses at roughly 4 or roughly 12 weeks. This entry belongs to a study of T cell responses to AZD1222 COVID-19 vaccine. Overall study results and limits: Only after the peak T cell response were repertoires sampled.

TCRdb's copy holds only in-frame clones and misses some; the assay was immunoSEQ multiplex PCR. The table includes approximately 110,000 clones, approximately 90% detected once. V was cut by 7 bases and J by 2 bases, with 20 bases left in between. This CDR3 has 16 amino acids. Germline V lookup: CDR1 SEHNR, CDR2 FQNEAQ (reference sequence). The sequences come from peripheral blood, collected 28 days after the second AZD1222 dose. This rearrangement joins TRBV7-9 to TRBJ1-2; possibly TRBD1 for D (6 bases). The receptor's source is an adult who received the AZD1222 COVID-19 vaccine. The CDR3: CASNSNSGGLNYGYTF. CDR3 DNA sequence: TGTGCCAGCAACTCAAACTCGGGGGGCTTAAACTATGGCTACACCTTC. The full variable domain, completed using reference TRBV7-9 and TRBJ1-2, is DTGVSQNPRHKITKRGQNVTFRCDPISEHNRLYWYRQTLGQGPEFLTYFQNEAQLEKSRLLSDRFSAERPKGSFSTLEIQRTEQGDSAMYLCASNSNSGGLNYGYTFGSGTRLTVV.